This entry lists 25 T cell receptor beta chains sequenced from one sample in a study of blood T cell repertoires in COVID-19. The table came from immunoSEQ multiplex PCR; TCRdb's copy has only in-frame clones and leaves some out. The data show under 100,000 clones, roughly 80% seen once. Specimen: peripheral blood. The receptor source for this set is a man aged 50-59 years with acute or convalescent COVID-19.

This rearrangement joins TRBV5-8 to TRBJ1-2, with 9 bases matching TRBD1. CDR3 length: 14 residues. Looked up from germline, CDR1 is SGHTS and CDR2 is YDEGEE. Trimming cost V 4 bases and J 8 bases; bases outside gene matches: 9. The CDR3 spells CASSGDRARGGYTF. The CDR3 DNA is TGTGCCAGCAGCGGGGACAGGGCACGAGGCGGCTACACCTTC.

CDR3 amino acids: CASSYFQVPQETQYF. Written as DNA, the CDR3 is TGTGCCAGCAGTTATTTTCAGGTACCCCAAGAGACCCAGTACTTC. The rearrangement uses TRBV6-2 or TRBV6-3 and TRBJ2-5; no definite D call. Trimming took off 3 bases at V and 1 base at J, with 12 bases between the two ends. The CDR3 has 15 amino acids. Germline CDR1 is MNHEY and CDR2 is SVGEGT.

This chain joins TRBV4-3 and TRBJ2-1, with 10 bases lining up with TRBD2. Germline V CDR1 and CDR2: LGHNA, YSLEER. The length of the CDR3 is 16 residues. The V segment lost 0 bases and the J segment 9 bases; nucleotides outside the gene matches: 8. CDR3 in DNA: TGCGCCAGCAGCCAAGATACCAGCGGGGGGGTTCGTGAGCAGTTCTTC. This translates into CASSQDTSGGVREQFF.

The gene calls are TRBV28 and TRBJ2-5; possible D gene TRBD1, 6 bases. The germline V gene encodes CDR1 MDHEN and CDR2 SYDVKM. The CDR3 length is 14 residues. The ends were cut back, 3 bases at V and 1 base at J, with 9 bases in the middle. CDR3 protein: CASSLAGAQETQYF. CDR3 sequence (DNA): TGTGCCAGCAGTTTGGCAGGGGCCCAAGAGACCCAGTACTTC.

The gene calls are TRBV7-8 and TRBJ2-7; 13 bases map to TRBD2. The CDR3 extends over 13 amino acids. Germline loops: CDR1 SGHVS, CDR2 FQNEAQ. V shed 8 bases and J 9 bases; nucleotides not matched to a gene: 7. The CDR3 DNA follows: TGTGCCAGCGCAGGGACTAGCGGGACCGCGCAGTACTTC. Protein: CASAGTSGTAQYF.

CDR3 sequence (DNA): TGTGCCAGCGCCGAGGCGCAGAGGGGGATGAGGCCTGGCCAAGAGACCCAGTACTTC. It codes for CASAEAQRGMRPGQETQYF. The V gene is TRBV7-9, the J gene TRBJ2-5; the D gene is possibly TRBD1 (6 bases). The germline CDR1 and CDR2 sequences are SEHNR and FQNEAQ (reference sequence). The CDR3 consists of 19 residues. V was pared by 8 bases and J by 1 base, with 29 bases between.

The chain combines TRBV29-1 with TRBJ2-6; weak D call: TRBD1 (7 bases). Germline V gene sequence: CDR1 SQVTM, CDR2 ANQGSEA. The CDR3 totals 14 residues. V was pared by 7 bases and J by 2 bases, with 12 bases between. In DNA form, the CDR3 reads TGCAGCGCTACAGGGGAGGCTGGGGCCAACGTCCTGACTTTC. The encoded protein is CSATGEAGANVLTF. Full variable domain (missing parts from reference TRBV29-1 and TRBJ2-6): SAVISQKPSRDICQRGTSLTIQCQVDSQVTMMFWYRQQPGQSLTLIATANQGSEATYESGFVIDKFPISRPNLTFSTLTVSNMSPEDSSIYLCSATGEAGANVLTFGAGSRLTVL.

The chain carries TRBV9 and TRBJ1-2; no clear D gene. Trimming removed 0 bases at V and 5 bases at J, with 8 bases between. The CDR3 sequence is 13 residues long. CDR1 is SGDLS and CDR2 is YYNGEE in the germline V gene. The CDR3: CASSVGGSYGYTF. CDR3 bases: TGTGCCAGCAGCGTAGGAGGGTCTTATGGCTACACCTTC.

The chain couples TRBV29-1 to TRBJ2-1, with 13 bases matching TRBD2. Losses at the gene ends were 7 bases for V and 7 bases for J; bases not matched to a gene: 10. The germline V gene has CDR1 SQVTM and CDR2 ANQGSEA. The CDR3 extends over 15 amino acids. The CDR3 loop reads CSGDYGLAGANEQFF. The CDR3 region has the DNA TGCAGCGGGGACTATGGACTAGCGGGAGCTAATGAGCAGTTCTTC.

The rearrangement joins TRBV19 to TRBJ2-3; 11 bases are shared with TRBD1. The CDR3 has 17 amino acids. Per the germline V gene, CDR1 is LNHDA and CDR2 is SQIVND (reference sequence). The J segment lost 5 bases and the V segment lost 5 bases, leaving 12 bases of the junction unmatched. CDR3 loop: CASSPYRTGGRGDTQYF. The CDR3 region has the DNA TGTGCCAGTAGTCCCTACCGGACAGGGGGCCGAGGAGATACGCAGTATTTT.

In nucleotides, the CDR3 is TGTGCCAGCAGTTACTCGCGGGTCCCCTACGAGCAGTACTTC. This codes for CASSYSRVPYEQYF. The rearrangement uses TRBV6-2 or TRBV6-3 and TRBJ2-7; maybe TRBD2 (5 bases). The CDR3 has 14 amino acids. Per the germline V gene, CDR1 is MNHEY and CDR2 is SVGEGT. The germline V and J ends were trimmed by 0 bases and 2 bases, with 8 bases remaining between them.

The chain couples TRBV29-1 to TRBJ2-5; D may be TRBD1 (6 bases). V gave up 2 bases and J gave up 9 bases, with 22 bases separating them. The CDR3 totals 15 residues. Germline V gene lookup returns CDR1 SQVTM and CDR2 ANQGSEA. The CDR3 nucleotides read TGCAGCGTTGAATTTCTCAGGGGCCAGGAGGAACCCCAGTACTTC. It is translated as CSVEFLRGQEEPQYF.

A single count supports this clone. The chain recombines TRBV27 with TRBJ2-5; 11 nucleotides line up with TRBD2. This CDR3 region has 18 residues. J was trimmed by 2 bases and V by 2 bases; bases with no gene match: 10. CDR1 is MNHEY, CDR2 SMNVEV, per germline (reference sequence). The CDR3 loop reads CASSLRLPGLADQETQYF. CDR3 DNA: TGTGCCAGCAGTTTACGACTCCCGGGACTAGCGGATCAAGAGACCCAGTACTTC.

The J gene is TRBJ2-7, the V gene TRBV7-2; D gene unclear. Trimming removed 1 base from V and 2 bases from J, with 9 bases in between. Germline lookup yields CDR1 SGHTA and CDR2 FQGNSA. The CDR3 is 14 amino acids. CDR3 sequence (DNA): TGTGCCAGCAGCTTAGGGAGATCCGCCTACGAGCAGTACTTC. Residues: CASSLGRSAYEQYF. The variable domain in full, with the rest retrieved from reference TRBV7-2 and TRBJ2-7, is GAGVSQSPSNKVTEKGKDVELRCDPISGHTALYWYRQSLGQGLEFLIYFQGNSAPDKSGLPSDRFSAERTGGSVSTLTIQRTQQEDSAVYLCASSLGRSAYEQYFGPGTRLTVT.

The chain joins TRBV30 to TRBJ2-7; TRBD1 agrees at 7 bases. The germline V gene encodes CDR1 GTSNPN and CDR2 SVGIG (reference sequence). This CDR3 spans 14 amino acids. With 2 bases clipped from V and 7 bases from J, the junction kept 11 bases outside the gene matches. CDR3: CAWSRQGASREQYF. The CDR3 nucleotides read TGTGCCTGGAGTCGACAGGGCGCGTCGCGGGAGCAGTACTTC.

V is TRBV6-5 and J is TRBJ2-1, with D perhaps TRBD1 (6 bases). The CDR3 has 13 residues. The V gene's germline CDR1 is MNHEY and CDR2 SVGAGI. V was shortened by 6 bases and J by 10 bases, with 16 bases between the two germline ends. The CDR3 sequence is CASSLSGTIEQFF. For the CDR3, the DNA is TGTGCCAGCAGCTTGTCCGGGACAATAGAGCAGTTCTTC.

The V and J genes are TRBV27 and TRBJ1-5; the D gene is possibly TRBD1 (5 bases). The germline V gene encodes CDR1 MNHEY and CDR2 SMNVEV (reference sequence). This CDR3 contains 13 residues. Trimming removed 1 base from V and 7 bases from J, with 8 bases in between. The CDR3: CASSLYQGQPQHF. DNA for the CDR3: TGTGCCAGCAGTTTATATCAGGGCCAGCCCCAGCATTTT.

In this sample, this clone turned up once. J is TRBJ2-3 and V is TRBV14; D remains unclear. V gave up 4 bases and J gave up 0 bases, with 11 bases separating them. CDR3 length: 15 amino acids. The germline V gene encodes CDR1 SGHDN and CDR2 FVKESK. The CDR3 reads CASSPVPGSTDTQYF. The CDR3 DNA sequence: TGTGCCAGCAGCCCGGTTCCGGGTAGCACAGATACGCAGTATTTT.

This chain uses TRBV7-6 with TRBJ2-1; D is possibly TRBD1 (5 bases). Germline lookup yields CDR1 SGHVS and CDR2 FNYEAQ. The CDR3 loop spans 15 amino acids. V was clipped by 5 bases and J by 7 bases, with 18 bases between them. CDR3 DNA: TGTGCCAGCAGCCCTACGAACCAAGCAGGGAATGAGCAGTTCTTC. Its translation is CASSPTNQAGNEQFF.

The CDR3 region is CASSSGLAGKKYSYNEQFF. The CDR3 DNA is TGTGCCAGCAGCTCGGGACTAGCGGGAAAAAAATACTCCTACAATGAGCAGTTCTTC. This chain uses TRBV9 with TRBJ2-1, with 13 bases identical to TRBD2. The CDR3 sequence is 19 residues long. V dropped 4 bases and J dropped 0; count of bases not matched to a gene: 10. CDR1 and CDR2 (germline): SGDLS, YYNGEE.

In this sample, this clone turned up a few times. The rearrangement joins TRBV29-1 to TRBJ2-2; weak D call: TRBD2 (6 bases). V was shortened by 5 bases and J by 6 bases, with 10 bases between the two germline ends. The germline V gene encodes CDR1 SQVTM and CDR2 ANQGSEA. CDR3 size: 12 residues. In DNA, the CDR3 is TGCAGCGTTAGCAGGGAGGCCGGGGAGCTGTTTTTT. Amino acid sequence: CSVSREAGELFF.

This clone was found a few times. The V and J genes are TRBV2 and TRBJ2-2; 8 positions agree with TRBD1. The V and J ends lost 5 bases and 7 bases, in that order; junction bases with no gene match: 6. This CDR3 comprises 14 residues. Germline CDR1 SNHLY, CDR2 FYNNEI. The CDR3 here is CASSSQGAVGELFF. CDR3 coding DNA: TGTGCCAGCAGTTCCCAGGGGGCGGTCGGGGAGCTGTTTTTT. The full variable domain, in which reference TRBV2 and TRBJ2-2 provide the parts outside the CDR3, is EPEVTQTPSHQVTQMGQEVILRCVPISNHLYFYWYRQILGQKVEFLVSFYNNEISEKSEIFDDQFSVERPDGSNFTLKIRSTKLEDSAMYFCASSSQGAVGELFFGEGSRLTVL.

The chain combines TRBV29-1 with TRBJ1-1; TRBD1 might be the D (6 bases). The germline CDR1 and CDR2 sequences are SQVTM and ANQGSEA. The CDR3 extends over 13 amino acids. Trimming removed 4 bases from V and 1 base from J, with 10 bases in between. The CDR3 DNA sequence: TGCAGCGTTGCACTACAGGGGAACACTGAAGCTTTCTTT. Residues: CSVALQGNTEAFF.

V and J are TRBV11-2 and TRBJ2-7; a weak D match, TRBD1 (5 bases). The germline V and J ends were trimmed by 5 bases and 7 bases, with 15 bases remaining between them. The CDR3 is made up of 13 amino acids. The germline CDR1 and CDR2 sequences are SGHAT and FQNNGV. As DNA, the CDR3 is TGTGCCAGCAGCCTAACCAGGGCAGTGGAGCAGTACTTC. Its translation: CASSLTRAVEQYF.

The J gene is TRBJ1-5, the V gene TRBV7-9, with TRBD1 identical over 7 bases. The CDR3 length is 14 residues. The germline V gene encodes CDR1 SEHNR and CDR2 FQNEAQ (reference sequence). Trimming removed 5 bases from V and 4 bases from J; junction bases left unmatched: 5. DNA of the CDR3: TGTGCCAGCAGCCCCGGGACAGCGAATCAGCCCCAGCATTTT. As protein: CASSPGTANQPQHF.